A single sample gave rise to the 29 T cell receptor beta chains below, sequenced in a study of T cell responses to AZD1222 COVID-19 vaccine. The method was immunoSEQ multiplex PCR; TCRdb's version includes in-frame clones alone and lacks a portion of them. In the table there are roughly 140,000 clones, approximately 89% of which are singletons. The sequencing here drew on peripheral blood, taken on day 0 of AZD1222 vaccination. These receptors all stem from an adult in good health.

The chain employs TRBV9 and TRBJ2-3, with 12 bases lining up with TRBD2. Looked up from germline, CDR1 is SGDLS and CDR2 is YYNGEE. Trimming at V came to 4 bases and at J to 0 bases, leaving 3 bases not matched to a gene. The CDR3 length is 16 residues. Written as DNA, the CDR3 is TGTGCCAGCAGCTCGGGACTAGCGGGTAGCACAGATACGCAGTATTTT. Amino acids: CASSSGLAGSTDTQYF. Complete variable domain (other parts from reference TRBV9 and TRBJ2-3): DSGVTQTPKHLITATGQRVTLRCSPRSGDLSVYWYQQSLDQGLQFLIQYYNGEERAKGNILERFSAQQFPDLHSELNLSSLELGDSALYFCASSSGLAGSTDTQYFGPGTRLTVL.

CDR3 loop: CAWSKGRDQPQHF. The CDR3 bases are TGTGCCTGGAGCAAAGGGAGGGATCAGCCCCAGCATTTT. The J gene is TRBJ1-5, the V gene TRBV30; D unclear. CDR3 length: 13 residues. Germline CDR1 and CDR2: GTSNPN and SVGIG (reference sequence). The ends were cut back, 3 bases at V and 5 bases at J, with 11 bases in the middle.

The chain has TRBV2 and TRBJ1-5; no reliable D call. Germline V CDR1 and CDR2: SNHLY, FYNNEI. The germline V and J ends were trimmed by 1 base and 3 bases, with 10 bases remaining between them. The CDR3 consists of 15 residues. The CDR3 protein is CASSEEAGFNQPQHF. The CDR3 nucleotides read TGTGCCAGCAGTGAAGAGGCAGGATTCAATCAGCCCCAGCATTTT.

The gene calls are TRBV7-2 and TRBJ1-1; a weak D match, TRBD1 (5 bases). Between the trimmed V and J ends, which lost 3 bases and 4 bases, there was a span of 9 bases. The CDR3 sequence is 13 residues long. Germline CDR1 is SGHTA and CDR2 is FQGNSA. CDR3 residues: CASSFSGLTEAFF. The CDR3 nucleotides read TGTGCCAGCAGCTTTTCAGGGCTCACTGAAGCTTTCTTT.

This rearrangement joins TRBV4-1 to TRBJ2-3, with unresolved D. Between the trimmed V and J ends, which lost 0 bases and 1 base, there was a span of 5 bases. The CDR3 contains 14 residues. Germline V gives CDR1 MGHRA, CDR2 YSYEKL. The DNA for the CDR3 is TGCGCCAGCAGCCAAGAAGGCGGCACAGATACGCAGTATTTT. It yields the protein CASSQEGGTDTQYF.

J is TRBJ1-2 and V is TRBV2; unclear D gene. V lost 2 bases and J 4 bases, leaving 8 bases between the germline ends. The CDR3 has 13 residues. Germline CDR1 and CDR2: SNHLY and FYNNEI. The CDR3 coding sequence is TGTGCCAGCAGTGAATCAGGAGCCTATGGCTACACCTTC. Amino acids: CASSESGAYGYTF.

This clone was recorded once. The chain is built from TRBV3-1 (or the pseudogene TRBV3-2) and TRBJ1-1; TRBD1 agrees at 9 bases. The J segment lost 2 bases and the V segment lost 5 bases, leaving 3 bases of the junction unmatched. The CDR3 consists of 14 residues. Germline lookup yields CDR1 LGHDT and CDR2 YNNKEL (reference sequence). This CDR3 reads CASSRTGVNTEAFF. Written as DNA, the CDR3 is TGTGCCAGCAGCAGGACAGGGGTCAACACTGAAGCTTTCTTT.

This chain connects TRBV15 to TRBJ2-1, with 13 nucleotides matching TRBD2. The junction had 3 bases not matched to a gene; V was cut back by 1 base and J by 6 bases. The germline V gene has CDR1 LNHNV and CDR2 YYDKDF (reference sequence). CDR3 size: 16 residues. DNA for the CDR3: TGTGCCACCAGCAGAGCAGGACTAGCGGGAGCCAATGAGCAGTTCTTC. Residues: CATSRAGLAGANEQFF.

The chain joins TRBV10-3 to TRBJ1-1; D possibly corresponds to TRBD1 (5 bases). CDR3 size: 14 residues. Germline CDR1 reads ENHRY; CDR2 reads SYGVKD. V shed 6 bases and J shed 4 bases, with 15 bases lying between them. The CDR3, as DNA: TGTGCCATCAGGGGGGTCCCAGGCGGCACTGAAGCTTTCTTT. Translating it yields CAIRGVPGGTEAFF.

The chain's CDR3 is CASSSLRGAEAQHF. DNA of the CDR3: TGTGCCAGCAGCTCGCTACGGGGGGCCGAAGCCCAGCATTTT. The genes are TRBV7-8 and TRBJ1-5; tentative D call: TRBD1 (6 bases). CDR3 size: 14 residues. Trimming took 4 bases from V and 11 from J, leaving 18 bases between them. From germline, CDR1 is SGHVS and CDR2 FQNEAQ.

The rearrangement joins TRBV15 to TRBJ2-3; the D is unclear. V was trimmed by 1 base and J by 4 bases, leaving 12 bases between them. Germline V gene sequence: CDR1 LNHNV, CDR2 YYDKDF (reference sequence). CDR3 length: 15 amino acids. CDR3 protein: CATSRARSRADTQYF. The CDR3 DNA reads as TGTGCCACCAGCAGAGCTAGGAGTCGCGCAGATACGCAGTATTTT.

The chain couples TRBV4-2 to TRBJ1-2; weak D call: TRBD1 (5 bases). This CDR3 is 13 amino acids long. Germline V gene sequence: CDR1 LGHNA, CDR2 YNFKEQ. V dropped 7 bases and J dropped 3 bases, with 12 bases sitting between them. The CDR3 here is CASTRTGDYGYTF. The DNA of the CDR3 is TGTGCCAGCACCAGGACGGGGGACTATGGCTACACCTTC.

This rearrangement joins TRBV28 to TRBJ2-1; 7 bases match TRBD1. J was trimmed by 8 bases and V by 4 bases; bases with no gene match: 8. CDR1 MDHEN and CDR2 SYDVKM come from the germline V gene. The CDR3 consists of 14 residues. In nucleotides, the CDR3 is TGTGCCAGCAGTTCCATAGACAGGGACCATGAGCAGTTCTTC. Protein sequence: CASSSIDRDHEQFF.

This sequence joins TRBV7-3 and TRBJ2-2; possibly TRBD1 or TRBD2 for D (6 bases each). This CDR3 contains 13 residues. CDR1 SGHTA and CDR2 FQGTGA come from the germline V gene. Trimming shortened V by 4 bases and J by 6 bases, and 9 bases separated the two germline ends. This CDR3 is CASSWGAPGELFF. The CDR3 coding sequence is TGTGCCAGCAGCTGGGGGGCTCCCGGGGAGCTGTTTTTT. Supplemented by reference TRBV7-3 and TRBJ2-2, the full variable domain reads GAGVSQTPSNKVTEKGKYVELRCDPISGHTALYWYRQSLGQGPEFLIYFQGTGAADDSGLPNDRFFAVRPEGSVSTLKIQRTERGDSAVYLCASSWGAPGELFFGEGSRLTVL.

A single count supports this clone. The chain has TRBV27 and TRBJ2-2; 10 bases fit TRBD2. Trimming at V came to 7 bases and at J to 5 bases, leaving 7 bases not matched to a gene. Per the germline V gene, CDR1 is MNHEY and CDR2 is SMNVEV (reference sequence). The CDR3 is 15 amino acids. CDR3 DNA sequence: TGTGCCAGCACCATTAGCGGGAGGCCGACCGGGGAGCTGTTTTTT. Residues: CASTISGRPTGELFF.

This chain links TRBV7-3 with TRBJ2-1; TRBD2 agrees at 8 bases. V lost 5 bases and J lost 6; bases outside the gene matches: 12. The V gene's germline CDR1 is SGHTA and CDR2 FQGTGA. The CDR3 has 16 amino acids. The chain's CDR3 is CASSPQGLVRVNEQFF. The CDR3 nucleotides are TGTGCCAGCAGCCCACAGGGACTAGTCCGGGTCAATGAGCAGTTCTTC.

V gene TRBV27 combines with J gene TRBJ1-1; D remains ambiguous. This CDR3 has 12 amino acids. Between the trimmed V and J ends, which lost 10 bases and 1 base, there was a span of 10 bases. Germline V gene lookup returns CDR1 MNHEY and CDR2 SMNVEV (reference sequence). The CDR3 region has the DNA TGTGCCACTAGAGATCCGAACACTGAAGCTTTCTTT. Its translation: CATRDPNTEAFF.

The V and J genes are TRBV19 and TRBJ1-1, with 8 bases matching TRBD1. The V gene end was trimmed by 4 bases and the J gene end by 11 bases; junction bases not matched to a gene: 9. Per the germline V gene, CDR1 is LNHDA and CDR2 is SQIVND (reference sequence). The CDR3 is 13 residues long. This CDR3 reads CASSNGQGLTAFF. For the CDR3, the DNA is TGTGCCAGTAGTAACGGACAGGGTTTGACGGCTTTCTTT.

The chain combines TRBV28 with TRBJ2-1; D uncertain. The V gene's germline CDR1 is MDHEN and CDR2 SYDVKM. Trimming removed 8 bases from V and 9 bases from J, with 20 bases in between. CDR3 length: 14 residues. CDR3: CASAHPTPEGEQFF. Here the CDR3 DNA reads TGTGCCAGCGCCCATCCGACCCCCGAAGGTGAGCAGTTCTTC.

This clone was seen just once. The J gene is TRBJ1-6, the V gene TRBV7-9; D ambiguous. CDR1 SEHNR and CDR2 FQNEAQ come from the germline V gene (reference sequence). The CDR3 loop spans 14 amino acids. Trimming took off 1 base at V and 9 bases at J, with 10 bases between the two ends. The CDR3 protein is CASSLVAGGSPLHF. In DNA form, the CDR3 reads TGTGCCAGCAGCTTAGTGGCAGGTGGTTCACCCCTCCACTTT.

The chain has TRBV6-1 and TRBJ1-2; possible D gene TRBD1, 5 bases. Looked up from germline, CDR1 is MNHNS and CDR2 is SASEGT. V was cut by 1 base and J by 5 bases, with 11 bases left in between. The CDR3 has 14 amino acids. Here the CDR3 reads CASSEVGPRYGYTF. The CDR3 coding sequence is TGTGCCAGCAGTGAAGTGGGGCCTCGGTATGGCTACACCTTC.

The V and J genes are TRBV10-3 and TRBJ1-2, with D unclear. The V gene's germline CDR1 is ENHRY and CDR2 SYGVKD. This CDR3 region has 14 residues. V gave up 2 bases and J gave up 4 bases, with 11 bases separating them. The chain's CDR3 is CAISEMEGSYGYTF. The CDR3 DNA follows: TGTGCCATCAGTGAGATGGAGGGCAGCTATGGCTACACCTTC.

V gene TRBV9 combines with J gene TRBJ2-7, with 8 bases matching TRBD2. V dropped 0 bases and J dropped 3; count of bases not matched to a gene: 5. This CDR3 has 15 residues. Germline CDR1 reads SGDLS; CDR2 reads YYNGEE. The CDR3 sequence: CASSVEGLGNYEQYF. In nucleotides, the CDR3 is TGTGCCAGCAGCGTAGAGGGACTAGGGAACTACGAGCAGTACTTC.

The chain is built from TRBV27 and TRBJ1-1; D possibly corresponds to TRBD1 (5 bases). CDR1 is MNHEY, CDR2 SMNVEV, per germline (reference sequence). Trimming took 6 bases from V and 0 from J, leaving 14 bases between them. CDR3 length equals 15 residues. The CDR3 nucleotides read TGTGCCAGCAGACCCTGGCAGGGCTTGAACACTGAAGCTTTCTTT. Translation: CASRPWQGLNTEAFF.

CDR3 region: CSTHNRGNTEAFF. The CDR3 DNA sequence: TGCAGCACTCATAACAGGGGGAACACTGAAGCTTTCTTT. V usage is TRBV29-1 and J usage is TRBJ1-1, with TRBD1 identical over 7 bases. The ends lost 8 bases at V and 1 base at J; junction bases unmatched: 7. CDR1 is SQVTM and CDR2 is ANQGSEA in the germline V gene. The CDR3 totals 13 residues.

The V call is TRBV7-2, the J call TRBJ1-2, with D possibly TRBD1 on 6 matching bases. V lost 5 bases, J lost 2 bases, and 21 bases lay in between. The CDR3 has 17 residues. Germline V lookup: CDR1 SGHTA, CDR2 FQGNSA. The CDR3 loop is CASSGRGTGRGNYGYTF. CDR3 sequence (DNA): TGTGCCAGCAGCGGTCGGGGAACAGGGCGGGGGAACTATGGCTACACCTTC.

The V and J genes are TRBV5-1 and TRBJ2-1; 7 positions match TRBD1. Germline loops: CDR1 SGHRS, CDR2 YFSETQ. With V trimmed by 2 bases and J by 8 bases, 7 bases remained unmatched. The CDR3 covers 14 residues. CDR3 nucleotide sequence: TGCGCCAGCAGCTTATCGACAGGGATAGATGAGCAGTTCTTC. It codes for CASSLSTGIDEQFF. The full variable domain, in which reference TRBV5-1 and TRBJ2-1 provide the parts outside the CDR3, is KAGVTQTPRYLIKTRGQQVTLSCSPISGHRSVSWYQQTPGQGLQFLFEYFSETQRNKGNFPGRFSGRQFSNSRSEMNVSTLELGDSALYLCASSLSTGIDEQFFGPGTRLTVL.

The J gene is TRBJ1-1, the V gene TRBV14; possible D gene TRBD1, 5 bases. Germline CDR1 and CDR2: SGHDN and FVKESK. This CDR3 comprises 12 residues. Trimming took off 5 bases at V and 10 bases at J, with 14 bases between the two ends. CDR3 protein: CASSFAGGRAFF. CDR3 bases: TGTGCCAGCAGCTTCGCTGGGGGGAGAGCTTTCTTT.

This chain joins TRBV29-1 and TRBJ2-2; D is perhaps TRBD1 (5 bases). Germline CDR1 reads SQVTM; CDR2 reads ANQGSEA. V was pared by 4 bases and J by 3 bases, with 15 bases between. CDR3 length: 15 residues. CDR3 sequence (DNA): TGCAGCGTTGTCTTCCCCCAGGGATACACCGGGGAGCTGTTTTTT. Residues: CSVVFPQGYTGELFF.